These 32 T cell receptor beta chains originate from one sample sequenced in a study of T cells in Graves' hyperthyroidism and ophthalmopathy (dated by TCRdb to between 2018 and 2020). Receptors were amplified or captured by multiplex PCR. Sequenced on an Illumina HiSeq 2000. TCR beta CDR3 regions were amplified from RNA transcripts. A first-round RT-PCR of the TCR CDR3 used the HTBI primer set with the Qiagen OneStep RT-PCR kit. TCRdb trimmed the raw reads at Q25, called clones with MiXCR and kept productive beta chains. Rows matching on CDR3 protein sequence are summarized as one entry with the most common DNA and genes. The sample table shows around 610,000 distinct CDR3 sequences, and approximately 15% are seen once. The top ten hold roughly 4.5% of the sample. The sample taken for sequencing was blood. These receptors all come from a woman in her 40s with Graves' ophthalmopathy.

In this sample, this clonotype turned up many times. The chain combines TRBV4-1 with TRBJ1-1, with TRBD1 matching over 9 bases. The germline CDR1 and CDR2 sequences are MGHRA and YSYEKL. The CDR3 contains 15 residues. V lost 2 bases and J lost 4; bases outside the gene matches: 5. CDR3 loop: CASSQRGTGTTEAFF. The CDR3 DNA reads as TGCGCCAGCAGCCAAAGAGGGACAGGGACCACTGAAGCTTTCTTT.

The chain employs TRBV5-6 and TRBJ2-7, with 12 nucleotides matching TRBD1. With V trimmed by 0 bases and J by 4 bases, 8 bases remained unmatched. Germline V gives CDR1 SGHDT, CDR2 YYEEEE. CDR3 length: 17 amino acids. In DNA, the CDR3 is TGTGCCAGCAGCTTGGCTCCTGGGACAGGGGGCAGGTACGAGCAGTACTTC. Protein: CASSLAPGTGGRYEQYF.

This clonotype was picked up many times. This rearrangement joins TRBV6-5 to TRBJ1-5; TRBD1 matches at 10 bases. The CDR3 totals 16 residues. V trimming: 4 bases; J trimming: 5 bases; junction bases outside the gene matches: 8. In germline, CDR1 is MNHEY, CDR2 SVGAGI. The CDR3 sequence: CASSSIWTGGHQPQHF. The CDR3 DNA reads TGTGCCAGCAGTTCGATTTGGACAGGGGGTCATCAGCCCCAGCATTTT.

The sample holds many counts of this clonotype. V and J are TRBV5-6 and TRBJ1-2; D gene uncertain. Germline lookup yields CDR1 SGHDT and CDR2 YYEEEE. V was shortened by 0 bases and J by 2 bases, with 14 bases between the two germline ends. The CDR3 spans 16 residues. The CDR3 region has the DNA TGTGCCAGCAGCTTGGCCGGTTTGGGTCGCAACTATGGCTACACCTTC. Protein: CASSLAGLGRNYGYTF.

The table lists this clonotype with many counts. This chain uses TRBV27 with TRBJ2-7; D ambiguous. With 8 bases removed from V and 2 bases from J, the gap between germline ends came to 16 bases. CDR3 length: 14 residues. Germline V lookup: CDR1 MNHEY, CDR2 SMNVEV (reference sequence). CDR3 coding DNA: TGTGCCAGCGCTAAAAGCTTGGACCCCTACGAGCAGTACTTC. It yields the protein CASAKSLDPYEQYF.

V and J are TRBV20-1 and TRBJ2-7, with 9 bases fitting TRBD2. This CDR3 has 14 residues. The trim removed 2 bases at V and 7 bases at J, leaving 9 bases unmatched. Germline CDR1 reads DFQATT; CDR2 reads SNEGSKA (reference sequence). The CDR3 here is CSARRGSGSGEQYF. The CDR3 DNA is TGCAGTGCTAGACGGGGTAGCGGGAGCGGGGAGCAGTACTTC.

This clonotype was detected many times. The rearrangement uses TRBV5-1 and TRBJ1-2; D gene ambiguous. The V gene lost 7 bases and the J gene lost 4 bases, with 14 bases spanning the gap. The CDR3 is made up of 13 amino acids. The germline CDR1 and CDR2 sequences are SGHRS and YFSETQ. This CDR3 reads CASRLDLTYGYTF. The DNA of the CDR3 is TGCGCCAGCCGGCTAGACTTGACCTATGGCTACACCTTC. Variable domain in full (rest from reference TRBV5-1 and TRBJ1-2): KAGVTQTPRYLIKTRGQQVTLSCSPISGHRSVSWYQQTPGQGLQFLFEYFSETQRNKGNFPGRFSGRQFSNSRSEMNVSTLELGDSALYLCASRLDLTYGYTFGSGTRLTVV.

This clonotype was seen a handful of times. The chain has TRBV19 and TRBJ1-5, with D perhaps matching TRBD1 (6 bases). In germline, CDR1 is LNHDA, CDR2 SQIVND (reference sequence). Trimming removed 6 bases from V and 0 bases from J, with 12 bases in between. The CDR3 sequence is 15 residues long. The CDR3 spells CASRKGVNSNQPQHF. The CDR3 nucleotides read TGTGCCAGTAGGAAGGGGGTAAATAGCAATCAGCCCCAGCATTTT. The variable domain in full, with the rest retrieved from reference TRBV19 and TRBJ1-5, is DGGITQSPKYLFRKEGQNVTLSCEQNLNHDAMYWYRQDPGQGLRLIYYSQIVNDFQKGDIAEGYSVSREKKESFPLTVTSAQKNPTAFYLCASRKGVNSNQPQHFGDGTRLSIL.

This clonotype was recorded at least ten times. The chain uses TRBV28 and TRBJ2-7; D is ambiguous. Trimming took 4 bases from V and 1 from J, leaving 14 bases between them. Germline V gene sequence: CDR1 MDHEN, CDR2 SYDVKM. The CDR3 runs to 15 residues. The CDR3 DNA sequence: TGTGCCAGCAGTTCCCCGGCAGCCACTTCCTACGAGCAGTACTTC. Translated, it gives CASSSPAATSYEQYF.

The V call is TRBV11-1, the J call TRBJ2-5; 7 bases fit TRBD2. Germline V gene lookup returns CDR1 SGHAT and CDR2 FQDESV (reference sequence). The CDR3 has 15 amino acids. Germline trimming cut 2 bases from V and 2 bases from J; bases unmatched to any gene: 5. In nucleotides, the CDR3 is TGTGCCAGCAGCTTAAACCTGGGAGGGCAAGAGACCCAGTACTTC. This translates into CASSLNLGGQETQYF. The entire variable domain, with the rest obtained from reference TRBV11-1 and TRBJ2-5, is as follows: EAEVAQSPRYKITEKSQAVAFWCDPISGHATLYWYRQILGQGPELLVQFQDESVVDDSQLPKDRFSAERLKGVDSTLKIQPAELGDSAMYLCASSLNLGGQETQYFGPGTRLLVL.

This clonotype was recorded many times. For the CDR3, the DNA is TGTGCCAGCGTACTATTGGGTGGGAGGAACACTGAAGCTTTCTTT. This translates into CASVLLGGRNTEAFF. The chain combines TRBV7-8 with TRBJ1-1; no clear D gene. V shed 8 bases and J shed 1 base, with 17 bases lying between them. The length of the CDR3 is 15 residues. Germline assignment: CDR1 SGHVS and CDR2 FQNEAQ.

V and J are TRBV4-3 and TRBJ2-7; D unclear. In germline, CDR1 is LGHNA, CDR2 YSLEER. Trimming removed 0 bases at V and 0 bases at J, with 6 bases between. The CDR3 runs 14 residues. The chain's CDR3 is CASSQDLDSYEQYF. The CDR3 nucleotides are TGCGCCAGCAGCCAAGATCTGGACTCCTACGAGCAGTACTTC.

This clonotype was seen repeatedly, ten times or more. The chain recombines TRBV20-1 with TRBJ2-7, with 8 bases aligning to TRBD2. V lost 6 bases, J lost 2 bases, and 12 bases stayed unmatched. CDR3 length equals 15 residues. Per the germline V gene, CDR1 is DFQATT and CDR2 is SNEGSKA (reference sequence). Here the CDR3 reads CSAHPLSGGTYEQYF. In nucleotides, the CDR3 is TGCAGTGCCCACCCTCTGAGCGGGGGCACCTACGAGCAGTACTTC.

V and J are TRBV6-5 and TRBJ2-7; D could derive from TRBD1 or TRBD2 (5 bases each). This CDR3 spans 16 amino acids. V was trimmed by 0 bases and J by 1 base, leaving 13 bases between them. The germline V gene has CDR1 MNHEY and CDR2 SVGAGI. CDR3 amino acids: CASSYSIPGSSYEQYF. The CDR3 DNA sequence: TGTGCCAGCAGTTACTCCATACCAGGGAGTTCCTACGAGCAGTACTTC.

This clonotype was detected many times. The chain has TRBV20-1 and TRBJ1-2; D call uncertain. The germline gives CDR1 DFQATT, CDR2 SNEGSKA (reference sequence). Trimming shortened V by 5 bases and J by 7 bases, and 17 bases separated the two germline ends. CDR3 length equals 13 residues. The CDR3 protein is CSAPNPGFGGYTF. As DNA, the CDR3 is TGCAGTGCTCCGAATCCAGGTTTTGGTGGCTACACCTTC.

This clonotype was observed a few times. The rearrangement links TRBV5-1 to TRBJ2-7; no reliable D call. The CDR3 runs 14 residues. Germline-derived CDR1 and CDR2 are SGHRS and YFSETQ. V lost 2 bases and J lost 0, with 9 bases in between. The CDR3 DNA follows: TGCGCCAGCAGCTTTCGGTCCGACTCCTACGAGCAGTACTTC. Its translation: CASSFRSDSYEQYF.

This clonotype appeared many times. The chain is built from TRBV28 and TRBJ2-4, with 7 bases fitting TRBD1. The junction had 9 bases not matched to a gene; V was cut back by 10 bases and J by 6 bases. CDR3 length: 13 residues. From germline, CDR1 is MDHEN and CDR2 SYDVKM. The CDR3 DNA sequence: TGTGCCACCCGAATCCGGGACAGAAACATTCAGTACTTC. Amino acid sequence: CATRIRDRNIQYF. The entire variable domain, with the rest obtained from reference TRBV28 and TRBJ2-4, is as follows: DVKVTQSSRYLVKRTGEKVFLECVQDMDHENMFWYRQDPGLGLRLIYFSYDVKMKEKGDIPEGYSVSREKKERFSLILESASTNQTSMYLCATRIRDRNIQYFGAGTRLSVL.

V usage is TRBV7-2 and J usage is TRBJ2-3, with D possibly being TRBD2 (5 bases). Trimming removed 5 bases from V and 2 bases from J, with 11 bases in between. Germline V CDR1 and CDR2: SGHTA, FQGNSA. CDR3 length: 14 amino acids. CDR3 sequence: CASSRGLDTDTQYF. The CDR3 region has the DNA TGTGCCAGCAGCCGAGGACTGGACACAGATACGCAGTATTTT.

This clonotype was seen only a few times. The chain is built from TRBV4-1 and TRBJ1-2, with D unresolved. The germline V gene encodes CDR1 MGHRA and CDR2 YSYEKL. CDR3 length equals 16 residues. V was pared by 3 bases and J by 3 bases, with 17 bases between. Written as DNA, the CDR3 is TGCGCCAGCAGCCAGGTGACCGTTTTGGGAGACTATGGCTACACCTTC. Amino acids: CASSQVTVLGDYGYTF.

About this clonotype: In this CDR3 the conserved last residue, phenylalanine or tryptophan, is missing, so a read error is likely. CDR3 DNA: TGCGCCAGCAGCTTGGCTTCGGACAGCCCCGGGGAGCTGTTTTTG. Translated, it gives CASSLASDSPGELFL. The chain recombines TRBV5-1 with TRBJ2-2; weak D call: TRBD1 (6 bases). Between the trimmed V and J ends, which lost 0 bases and 6 bases, there was a span of 12 bases. Per germline, CDR1 SGHRS and CDR2 YFSETQ. CDR3 length: 15 residues.

This clonotype occurred many times. V gene TRBV5-1 combines with J gene TRBJ2-7; 10 bases are shared with TRBD1. The length of the CDR3 is 17 residues. In germline, CDR1 is SGHRS, CDR2 YFSETQ. The ends lost 2 bases at V and 3 bases at J; junction bases unmatched: 11. CDR3 loop: CASSFSPAGTGDYEQYF. In DNA, the CDR3 is TGCGCCAGCAGCTTCTCCCCGGCCGGGACAGGGGACTACGAGCAGTACTTC.

This clonotype appeared many times. The rearrangement uses TRBV5-1 and TRBJ2-7; TRBD1 matches 9 bases. CDR3 length equals 15 residues. After removal of 2 bases from V and 5 bases from J, the junction contained 8 bases not matched to a gene. From germline, CDR1 is SGHRS and CDR2 YFSETQ. In nucleotides, the CDR3 is TGCGCCAGCAGCTTCTTGACAGGGGGATTCCACGAGCAGTACTTC. It specifies CASSFLTGGFHEQYF.

The rearrangement uses TRBV5-1 and TRBJ2-7, with D uncertain. Per the germline V gene, CDR1 is SGHRS and CDR2 is YFSETQ. Deletions cut 4 bases from V and 1 base from J, with 18 bases between. The CDR3 runs 16 residues. CDR3 DNA: TGCGCCAGCAGCGTGAGGACGGCACCAGCATCCTACGAGCAGTACTTC. It encodes CASSVRTAPASYEQYF.

In its sample, this clonotype was seen many times. The rearrangement joins TRBV27 to TRBJ1-6; the D gene is possibly TRBD1 (5 bases). Deletions cut 8 bases from V and 10 bases from J, with 12 bases between. This CDR3 is built from 12 residues. Per the germline V gene, CDR1 is MNHEY and CDR2 is SMNVEV (reference sequence). CDR3 in DNA: TGTGCCAGCTCGGGAGGGGAGTCACCCCTCCACTTT. Translating it yields CASSGGESPLHF.

This clonotype was recorded many times. The chain links TRBV7-9 to TRBJ2-4; tentative D call: TRBD2 (5 bases). In germline, CDR1 is SEHNR, CDR2 FQNEAQ (reference sequence). The V end lost 2 bases, the J end lost 5 bases, and 10 bases lay between the germline ends. The CDR3 contains 14 residues. The CDR3 sequence: CASSLNKEENIQYF. CDR3 DNA sequence: TGTGCCAGCAGCTTAAATAAGGAGGAAAACATTCAGTACTTC.

This chain connects TRBV19 to TRBJ1-5; D is unclear. This CDR3 is built from 15 residues. Germline V lookup: CDR1 LNHDA, CDR2 SQIVND (reference sequence). V lost 5 bases and J lost 0, with 11 bases in between. CDR3 in amino acids: CASSPFDGSNQPQHF. The CDR3 DNA sequence: TGTGCCAGTAGTCCCTTCGACGGTAGCAATCAGCCCCAGCATTTT. The full variable domain, with the rest looked up from reference TRBV19 and TRBJ1-5, is DGGITQSPKYLFRKEGQNVTLSCEQNLNHDAMYWYRQDPGQGLRLIYYSQIVNDFQKGDIAEGYSVSREKKESFPLTVTSAQKNPTAFYLCASSPFDGSNQPQHFGDGTRLSIL.

There are many counts of this clonotype. The chain recombines TRBV6-1 with TRBJ2-5; no clear D. The CDR3 loop spans 14 amino acids. Trimming stripped 4 bases from V and 4 bases from J, with 13 bases between. CDR1 is MNHNS and CDR2 is SASEGT in the germline V gene. The DNA of the CDR3 is TGTGCCAGCAGTGCAAACTACGCGGCAGAGACCCAGTACTTC. Encoded protein: CASSANYAAETQYF.

This chain links TRBV24-1 with TRBJ1-5; D not resolved. CDR3 length equals 13 residues. Germline CDR1 is KGHDR and CDR2 is SFDVKD. V was pared by 5 bases and J by 3 bases, with 7 bases between. CDR3 residues: CATSGQDNQPQHF. The CDR3 DNA is TGTGCCACCAGTGGGCAGGACAATCAGCCCCAGCATTTT.

The chain couples TRBV7-2 to TRBJ2-2; the D is unclear. Germline V gene sequence: CDR1 SGHTA, CDR2 FQGNSA. The CDR3 totals 15 residues. V lost 1 base, J lost 1 base, and 7 bases lay in between. The CDR3 coding sequence is TGTGCCAGCAGCTTAGGGCCGCTGAACACCGGGGAGCTGTTTTTT. This encodes CASSLGPLNTGELFF.

This clonotype was seen ten or more times. The chain couples TRBV5-6 to TRBJ2-5, with a weak D call TRBD1 (6 bases). V was trimmed by 4 bases and J by 6 bases, leaving 13 bases between them. The CDR3 is 13 residues long. Looked up from germline, CDR1 is SGHDT and CDR2 is YYEEEE. The CDR3 DNA follows: TGTGCCAGCAGCCAGGACAGTCCCAAGACCCAGTACTTC. This codes for CASSQDSPKTQYF.

This clonotype occurred many times. The chain recombines TRBV6-5 with TRBJ2-7, with a possible D match to TRBD2 (5 bases). This CDR3 is built from 17 residues. Germline V gives CDR1 MNHEY, CDR2 SVGAGI. The V and J ends lost 0 bases and 3 bases respectively, with 18 bases between them. CDR3 loop: CASSYSFQRPADYEQYF. CDR3 DNA: TGTGCCAGCAGTTACTCGTTCCAGCGGCCGGCCGACTACGAGCAGTACTTC.

This clonotype was picked up many times. The chain carries TRBV10-3 and TRBJ1-2; 9 bases fit TRBD1. Germline loops: CDR1 ENHRY, CDR2 SYGVKD. CDR3 length: 15 amino acids. J gave up 5 bases and V 0 bases, and 4 bases lay outside the gene matches. The CDR3 sequence is CAISESRGTGYGYTF. DNA of the CDR3: TGTGCCATCAGTGAGTCTCGAGGGACAGGGTATGGCTACACCTTC.